The T cell receptor beta chain under discussion was sequenced for a study of beta chain features in type 1 diabetes. General observations from the study: A moderate, significant TCRB CDR3 shortening appeared in type 1 diabetes across four CD4+ subsets.

The germline V and J ends were trimmed by 9 bases and 0 bases, with 15 bases remaining between them. This CDR3 contains 16 residues. CDR1 and CDR2 (germline): LNHDA, SQIVND (reference sequence). The sequenced template was cDNA made from the entire isolated RNA. The assay was immunoSEQ multiplex PCR, and TCRdb's table has in-frame clones only and misses some. Of about 240,000 clones in the sample, 14% were seen once. This clone was counted between two and nine times. Its antigen is not known. This chain joins TRBV19 and TRBJ2-6; the D is unclear. Sequencing used naive CD4+ T cells from blood. The receptor was isolated from a man aged 25 to 40 with type 1 diabetes. In DNA, the CDR3 is TGTGCCAGCATGGTGGGCAGCCTCTCTGGGGCCAACGTCCTGACTTTC. This translates into CASMVGSLSGANVLTF.